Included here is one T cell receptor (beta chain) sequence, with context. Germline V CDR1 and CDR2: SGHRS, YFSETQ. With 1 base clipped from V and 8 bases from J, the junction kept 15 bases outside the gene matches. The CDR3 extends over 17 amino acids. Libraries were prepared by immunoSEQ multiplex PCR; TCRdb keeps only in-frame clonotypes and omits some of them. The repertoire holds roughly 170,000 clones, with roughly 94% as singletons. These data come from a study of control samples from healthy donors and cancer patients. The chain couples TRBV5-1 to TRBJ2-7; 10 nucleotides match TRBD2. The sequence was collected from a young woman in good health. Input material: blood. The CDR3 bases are TGCGCCAGCAGCTTGTCCACACTAGCGGGAAACGGGACGAAGCAGTACTTC. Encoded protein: CASSLSTLAGNGTKQYF.